The 17 T cell receptor beta chains reported below all come from one sample, sequenced in a study of spatial heterogeneity in lung cancer. Indicated time point: blood at routine non-recurrence follow-up after resection. TCRdb recomputed calls from the 5' RACE reads with MiXCR, one row per CDR3 protein. The repertoire consists of approximately 100,000 distinct CDR3 sequences, with 15% to 20% occurring once and the leading ten covering 21%. The sequencing here drew on PBMCs, taken at follow-up. The source of these receptors is a male donor with early-stage non-small cell lung cancer.

This clonotype showed up just a few times. The genes are TRBV4-2 and TRBJ2-1; 10 nucleotides agree with TRBD2. Germline V gene data show CDR1 as LGHNA and CDR2 as YNFKEQ. The CDR3 has 17 amino acids. Trimming at V came to 0 bases and at J to 8 bases, leaving 10 bases not matched to a gene. Here the CDR3 reads CASSQDYRLAGGDEQFF. The CDR3 bases are TGTGCCAGCAGCCAAGATTATAGACTAGCGGGTGGCGATGAGCAGTTCTTC.

This clonotype came up a few times. The chain is built from TRBV6-1 and TRBJ2-3; 7 bases map to TRBD1. Germline V CDR1 and CDR2: MNHNS, SASEGT. CDR3 length: 16 residues. V trimming: 1 base; J trimming: 6 bases; junction bases outside the gene matches: 10. The CDR3 spells CASSEEGQTIMDTQYF. CDR3 DNA: TGTGCCAGCAGTGAAGAGGGACAGACCATCATGGATACGCAGTATTTT.

This clonotype was recorded many times. V usage is TRBV28 and J usage is TRBJ1-5; TRBD1 is a possible D gene (5 bases). The germline CDR1 and CDR2 sequences are MDHEN and SYDVKM. CDR3 length equals 15 residues. Deletions cut 2 bases from V and 1 base from J, with 9 bases between. The CDR3 nucleotides are TGTGCCAGCAGTTTACAGGGCAGAAGCAATCAGCCCCAGCATTTT. Its protein is CASSLQGRSNQPQHF. Looking up the rest from reference TRBV28 and TRBJ1-5 gives the full variable domain: DVKVTQSSRYLVKRTGEKVFLECVQDMDHENMFWYRQDPGLGLRLIYFSYDVKMKEKGDIPEGYSVSREKKERFSLILESASTNQTSMYLCASSLQGRSNQPQHFGDGTRLSIL.

This clonotype showed up just a few times. The rearrangement joins TRBV12-3 or TRBV12-4 to TRBJ1-2; tentative D call: TRBD1 (5 bases). V lost 5 bases to trimming and J lost 8 bases, with 15 bases between them. The CDR3 is made up of 13 amino acids. The CDR3 nucleotides read TGTGCCAGCAGTGGACAATCGCGAGGGGGCTACACCTTC. Translated: CASSGQSRGGYTF.

The V call is TRBV6-2 or TRBV6-3, the J call TRBJ2-4; D uncertain. Germline V lookup: CDR1 MNHEY, CDR2 SVGEGT. This CDR3 region has 16 residues. V was clipped by 2 bases and J by 2 bases, with 13 bases between them. The CDR3 loop is CASSYLPYTSKNIQYF. DNA for the CDR3: TGTGCCAGCAGTTACCTTCCCTATACCTCCAAAAACATTCAGTACTTC.

CDR3 in amino acids: CASSPQGGLNTEAFF. The CDR3 region has the DNA TGTGCCAGCAGCCCCCAAGGTGGCTTGAACACTGAAGCTTTCTTT. The chain couples TRBV9 to TRBJ1-1; D unresolved. Germline lookup yields CDR1 SGDLS and CDR2 YYNGEE. Between the trimmed V and J ends, which lost 4 bases and 0 bases, there was a span of 13 bases. The CDR3 spans 15 residues.

There are a few counts of this clonotype. The chain has TRBV6-5 and TRBJ1-1, with D hard to call. Trimming removed 6 bases at V and 2 bases at J, with 10 bases between. Germline CDR1 MNHEY, CDR2 SVGAGI. This CDR3 region has 13 residues. The CDR3 DNA follows: TGTGCCAGCAGCTTCGGGGATAACACTGAAGCTTTCTTT. Translating it yields CASSFGDNTEAFF.

The gene calls are TRBV7-2 and TRBJ1-6; D ambiguous. The CDR3 consists of 15 residues. V was shortened by 4 bases and J by 6 bases, with 13 bases between the two germline ends. Per the germline V gene, CDR1 is SGHTA and CDR2 is FQGNSA. As DNA, the CDR3 is TGTGCCAGCAGCTCCTTGGCGGTGGGTAATTCACCCCTCCACTTT. Residues: CASSSLAVGNSPLHF.

Only a few counts were recorded for this clonotype. Here the CDR3 reads CASSIAWGTSGSNEQFF. In DNA, the CDR3 is TGTGCCAGTAGTATAGCCTGGGGGACTAGCGGAAGCAATGAGCAGTTCTTC. The J gene is TRBJ2-1, the V gene TRBV19; 11 nucleotides line up with TRBD2. In germline, CDR1 is LNHDA, CDR2 SQIVND (reference sequence). The V gene end was trimmed by 1 base and the J gene end by 6 bases; junction bases not matched to a gene: 8. The CDR3 consists of 17 residues. Full variable domain (rest looked up from reference TRBV19 and TRBJ2-1): DGGITQSPKYLFRKEGQNVTLSCEQNLNHDAMYWYRQDPGQGLRLIYYSQIVNDFQKGDIAEGYSVSREKKESFPLTVTSAQKNPTAFYLCASSIAWGTSGSNEQFFGPGTRLTVL.

In its sample, this clonotype was seen a few times. V is TRBV7-2 and J is TRBJ1-4, with 9 bases lining up with TRBD1. Germline loops: CDR1 SGHTA, CDR2 FQGNSA. V was pared by 1 base and J by 7 bases, with 4 bases of the junction left unmatched. This CDR3 contains 15 residues. CDR3 nucleotides: TGTGCCAGCAGCTTAGGGGACAGGGAGGCTGAAAAACTGTTTTTT. Amino acid sequence: CASSLGDREAEKLFF.

The chain uses TRBV24-1 and TRBJ2-2; maybe TRBD1 (6 bases). The CDR3 totals 16 residues. Trimming left V 3 bases short and J 0 bases short, with 10 bases between. Germline V gene sequence: CDR1 KGHDR, CDR2 SFDVKD. CDR3 region: CATSDLQGSNTGELFF. CDR3 in DNA: TGTGCCACCAGTGATCTACAGGGTTCGAACACCGGGGAGCTGTTTTTT.

This clonotype has a handful of counts. The chain employs TRBV18 and TRBJ2-2; D perhaps matches TRBD1 (6 bases). This CDR3 is 16 amino acids long. V was trimmed by 3 bases and J by 0 bases, leaving 11 bases between them. The germline V gene has CDR1 KGHSH and CDR2 LQKENI. The CDR3 region is CASSPLRDTNTGELFF. CDR3 sequence (DNA): TGTGCCAGCTCACCCCTCCGGGACACGAACACCGGGGAGCTGTTTTTT. Complete variable domain (other parts from reference TRBV18 and TRBJ2-2): NAGVMQNPRHLVRRRGQEARLRCSPMKGHSHVYWYRQLPEEGLKFMVYLQKENIIDESGMPKERFSAEFPKEGPSILRIQQVVRGDSAAYFCASSPLRDTNTGELFFGEGSRLTVL.

This clonotype was seen only a few times. The chain recombines TRBV3-1 with TRBJ2-1, with D uncertain. Trimming removed 1 base at V and 6 bases at J, with 4 bases between. CDR3 length: 12 residues. From germline, CDR1 is LGHDT and CDR2 YNNKEL (reference sequence). Here the CDR3 DNA reads TGTGCCAGCAGCCAAGTCCCCAATGAGCAGTTCTTC. This gives the protein CASSQVPNEQFF.

This clonotype showed up just a few times. The rearrangement links TRBV12-3 or TRBV12-4 to TRBJ1-2, with D unresolved. CDR3 length equals 15 residues. V was clipped by 3 bases and J by 8 bases, with 19 bases between them. The CDR3 reads CASSLWPSRGYGYTF. The CDR3 DNA reads TGTGCCAGCAGTTTGTGGCCGTCGCGGGGTTACGGCTACACCTTC.

This clonotype was picked up a small number of times. The chain combines TRBV29-1 with TRBJ1-1, with 7 bases fitting TRBD1. Per germline, CDR1 SQVTM and CDR2 ANQGSEA. The CDR3 covers 12 residues. V lost 6 bases, J lost 7 bases, and 8 bases stayed unmatched. The CDR3 spells CSVGQLLSEAFF. Here the CDR3 DNA reads TGCAGCGTGGGACAGCTTCTTAGTGAAGCTTTCTTT.

The V and J genes are TRBV12-3 or TRBV12-4 and TRBJ2-1; unclear D gene. The CDR3 runs 12 residues. The V end was cut by 6 bases, the J end by 6 bases, with 9 bases between. CDR3 coding DNA: TGTGCCAGCAGCCCCGGCCCCAATGAGCAGTTCTTC. Protein sequence: CASSPGPNEQFF.

In this sample, this clonotype turned up a few times. The chain links TRBV20-1 to TRBJ2-5, with D perhaps matching TRBD2 (6 bases). The CDR3 is made up of 15 amino acids. The V and J ends lost 5 bases and 2 bases respectively, with 18 bases between them. In germline, CDR1 is DFQATT, CDR2 SNEGSKA (reference sequence). The CDR3 spells CSAPIFGGLQETQYF. CDR3 coding DNA: TGCAGTGCTCCCATTTTCGGGGGTCTTCAAGAGACCCAGTACTTC.